This TCR beta chain was sequenced during a study of blood T cells in healthy people across ages. Primers used in a second PCR of roughly 6 to 12 cycles were a sample-barcoded 5' primer and a J-beta primer mix. One entry per CDR3 protein results from TCRdb running MiXCR on the 5' RACE reads. The sample has hundreds of thousands of distinct CDR3 sequences; 56% are singletons. CDR1 is MGHRA, CDR2 YSYEKL, per germline. The junction had 10 bases not matched to a gene; V was cut back by 0 bases and J by 0 bases. CDR3 length equals 19 residues. This clonotype was seen only a few times. This TCR was recovered from a man between 40 and 49 years old in good health. Sequencing used blood. This rearrangement joins TRBV4-1 to TRBJ1-5; 8 bases line up with TRBD1. In DNA, the CDR3 is TGCGCCAGCAGCCAAGATCCCCCGGACAGGGCGGATAGCAATCAGCCCCAGCATTTT. It specifies CASSQDPPDRADSNQPQHF.